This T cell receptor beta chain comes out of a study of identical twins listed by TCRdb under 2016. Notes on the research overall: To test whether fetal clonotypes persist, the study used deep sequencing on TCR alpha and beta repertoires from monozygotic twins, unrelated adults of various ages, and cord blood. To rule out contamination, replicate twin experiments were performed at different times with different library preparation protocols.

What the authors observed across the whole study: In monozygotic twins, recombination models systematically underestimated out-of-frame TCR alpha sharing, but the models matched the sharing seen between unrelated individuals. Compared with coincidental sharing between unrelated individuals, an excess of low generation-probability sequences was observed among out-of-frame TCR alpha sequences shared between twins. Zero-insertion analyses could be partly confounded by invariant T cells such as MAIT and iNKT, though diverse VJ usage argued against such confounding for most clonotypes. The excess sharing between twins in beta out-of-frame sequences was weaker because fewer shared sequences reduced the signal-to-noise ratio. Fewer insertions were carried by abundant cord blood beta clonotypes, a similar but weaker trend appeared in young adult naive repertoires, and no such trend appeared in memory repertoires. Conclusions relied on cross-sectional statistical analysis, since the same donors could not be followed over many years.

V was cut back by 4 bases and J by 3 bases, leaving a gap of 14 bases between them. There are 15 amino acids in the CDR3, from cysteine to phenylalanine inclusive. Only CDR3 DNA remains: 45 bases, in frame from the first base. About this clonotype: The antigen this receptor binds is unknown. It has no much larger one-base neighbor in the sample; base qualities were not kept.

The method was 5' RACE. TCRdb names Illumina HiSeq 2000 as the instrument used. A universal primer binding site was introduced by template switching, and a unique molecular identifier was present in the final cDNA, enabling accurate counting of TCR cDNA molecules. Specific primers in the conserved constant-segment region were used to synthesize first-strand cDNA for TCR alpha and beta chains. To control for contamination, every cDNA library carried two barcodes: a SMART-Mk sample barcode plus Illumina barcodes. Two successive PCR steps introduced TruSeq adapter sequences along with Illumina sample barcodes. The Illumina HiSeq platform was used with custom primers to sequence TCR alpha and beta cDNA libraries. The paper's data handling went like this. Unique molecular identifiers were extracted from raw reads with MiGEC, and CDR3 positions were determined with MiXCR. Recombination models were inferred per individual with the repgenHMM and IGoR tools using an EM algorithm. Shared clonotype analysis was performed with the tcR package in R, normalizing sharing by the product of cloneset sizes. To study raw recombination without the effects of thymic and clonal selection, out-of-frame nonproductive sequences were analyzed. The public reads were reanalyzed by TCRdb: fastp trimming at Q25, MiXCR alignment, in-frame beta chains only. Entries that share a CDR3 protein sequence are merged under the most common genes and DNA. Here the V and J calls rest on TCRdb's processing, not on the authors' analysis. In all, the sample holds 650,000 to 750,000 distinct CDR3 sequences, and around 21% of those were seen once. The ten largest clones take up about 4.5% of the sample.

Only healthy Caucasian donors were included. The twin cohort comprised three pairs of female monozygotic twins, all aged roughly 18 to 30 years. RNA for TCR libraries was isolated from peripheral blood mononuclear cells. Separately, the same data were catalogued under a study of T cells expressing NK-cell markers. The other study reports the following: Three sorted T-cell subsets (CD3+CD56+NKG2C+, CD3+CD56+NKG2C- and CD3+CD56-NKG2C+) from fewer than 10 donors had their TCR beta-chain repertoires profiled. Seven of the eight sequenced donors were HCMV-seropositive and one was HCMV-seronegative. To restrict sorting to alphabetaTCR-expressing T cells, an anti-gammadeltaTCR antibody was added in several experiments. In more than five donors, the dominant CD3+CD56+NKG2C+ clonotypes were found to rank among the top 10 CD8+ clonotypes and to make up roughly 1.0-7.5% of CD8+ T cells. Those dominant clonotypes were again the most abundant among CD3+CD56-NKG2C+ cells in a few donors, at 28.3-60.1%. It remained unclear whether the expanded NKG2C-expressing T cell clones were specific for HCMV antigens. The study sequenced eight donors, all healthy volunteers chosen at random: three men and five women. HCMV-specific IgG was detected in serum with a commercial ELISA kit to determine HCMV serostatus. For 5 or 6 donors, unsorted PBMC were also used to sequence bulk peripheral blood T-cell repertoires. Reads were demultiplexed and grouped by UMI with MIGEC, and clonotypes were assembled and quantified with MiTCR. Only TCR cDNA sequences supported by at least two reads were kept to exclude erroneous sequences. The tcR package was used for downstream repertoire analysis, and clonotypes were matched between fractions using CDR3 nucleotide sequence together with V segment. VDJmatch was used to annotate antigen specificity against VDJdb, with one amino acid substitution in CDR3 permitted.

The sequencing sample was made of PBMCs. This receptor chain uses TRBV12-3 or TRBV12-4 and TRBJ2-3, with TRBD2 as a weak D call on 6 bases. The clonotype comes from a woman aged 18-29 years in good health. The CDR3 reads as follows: CASSYPGGPTDTQYF. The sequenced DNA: TGTGCCAGCAGTTATCCCGGAGGGCCAACAGATACGCAGTATTTT.